This passage covers 5 T cell receptor beta chains from one sample sequenced in a study of OX40 agonist ivuxolimab in advanced cancers. Produced via immunoSEQ multiplex PCR; TCRdb's table is partial and in-frame only. The repertoire holds tens of thousands of clones, with around 90% as singletons. Sequenced here: CD4+ or CD8+ T cells sorted from blood, sampled in a trial of the OX40 agonist ivuxolimab. The receptors derive from an adult with an advanced solid tumor such as melanoma, head and neck, liver or kidney cancer.

The J gene is TRBJ1-2, the V gene TRBV2; 7 nucleotides match TRBD1. CDR1 and CDR2 (germline): SNHLY, FYNNEI. The V and J ends lost 6 bases and 7 bases, in that order; junction bases with no gene match: 11. This CDR3 comprises 14 residues. The CDR3: CASRTKGGGVGYTF. CDR3 nucleotide sequence: TGTGCCAGCAGGACAAAAGGGGGCGGGGTTGGCTACACCTTC.

This clone was found once. The V and J genes are TRBV30 and TRBJ2-7, with 12 bases identical to TRBD1. Trimming took 5 bases from V and 6 from J; bases not matched to a gene: 11. The CDR3 runs to 15 residues. CDR1 and CDR2 from the germline V gene are GTSNPN and SVGIG (reference sequence). This chain's CDR3 is CAWARGQGARGEQYF. CDR3 DNA sequence: TGTGCCTGGGCTAGGGGACAGGGGGCGCGGGGCGAGCAGTACTTC.

J is TRBJ1-1 and V is TRBV6-5; D may be TRBD1 (5 bases). In germline, CDR1 is MNHEY, CDR2 SVGAGI. CDR3 length: 15 amino acids. Trimming shortened V by 6 bases and J by 4 bases, and 18 bases separated the two germline ends. The CDR3 region has the DNA TGTGCCAGCAGACTTAGCTGGGGACCCCTCACTGAAGCTTTCTTT. This sequence encodes CASRLSWGPLTEAFF.

This clone was seen once. The chain employs TRBV4-1 and TRBJ2-5; a weak D match, TRBD2 (5 bases). The CDR3 length is 14 residues. Germline CDR1 is MGHRA and CDR2 is YSYEKL. Trimming shortened V by 5 bases and J by 5 bases, and 15 bases separated the two germline ends. For the CDR3, the DNA is TGCGCCAGCAGCACTAGTAGGCCCTTTGAGACCCAGTACTTC. Translation gives CASSTSRPFETQYF.

V and J are TRBV7-8 and TRBJ1-1; tentative D call: TRBD1 (5 bases). V lost 5 bases and J lost 3, with 10 bases in between. The CDR3 extends over 13 amino acids. The germline V gene encodes CDR1 SGHVS and CDR2 FQNEAQ. CDR3 in DNA: TGTGCCAGCAGCAAACTGGGGGACACTGAAGCTTTCTTT. It is translated as CASSKLGDTEAFF.